These 6 T cell receptor beta chains originate from one sample sequenced in a study of blood T cell repertoires in COVID-19. The repertoire was sequenced with immunoSEQ multiplex PCR; TCRdb's copy has only in-frame clones and lacks some. The top ten clones hold approximately 2% of a sample with roughly 150,000 clones, roughly 85% of them seen once. The sample taken for sequencing was peripheral blood. The receptors were gathered from an elderly woman with acute or convalescent COVID-19.

The chain has TRBV19 and TRBJ1-1, with a possible D match to TRBD1 (5 bases). Germline V gene sequence: CDR1 LNHDA, CDR2 SQIVND (reference sequence). CDR3 length equals 16 residues. V lost 5 bases, J lost 5 bases, and 21 bases lay in between. The CDR3 spells CASSPWTTGGGTEAFF. For the CDR3, the DNA is TGTGCCAGTAGTCCCTGGACGACTGGGGGAGGAACTGAAGCTTTCTTT.

This clone was found many times. This specimen includes other DNA sequences encoding the same CDR3. V usage is TRBV28 and J usage is TRBJ2-2; 13 nucleotides match TRBD2. Germline V gene sequence: CDR1 MDHEN, CDR2 SYDVKM. After removal of 0 bases from V and 6 bases from J, the junction contained 4 bases not matched to a gene. The CDR3 covers 17 residues. CDR3 residues: CASSLWTLAGGPGELFF. The DNA for the CDR3 is TGTGCCAGCAGTTTATGGACACTAGCGGGGGGGCCCGGGGAGCTGTTTTTT.

The chain has TRBV10-1 and TRBJ1-6; a weak D match, TRBD1 (5 bases). This CDR3 region has 18 residues. V lost 0 bases, J lost 5 bases, and 17 bases lay in between. Germline CDR1 reads WNHNN; CDR2 reads SYGVQD (reference sequence). The CDR3 sequence: CASSESQVSDRHNSPLHF. The CDR3 DNA reads as TGCGCCAGCAGTGAGTCTCAGGTGTCCGACAGACATAATTCACCCCTCCACTTT.

This chain joins TRBV15 and TRBJ1-3; TRBD1 is a possible D gene (5 bases). V lost 3 bases to trimming and J lost 0 bases, with 12 bases between them. Germline lookup yields CDR1 LNHNV and CDR2 YYDKDF (reference sequence). The CDR3 totals 16 residues. Here the CDR3 reads CATSSIRDRSGNTIYF. The CDR3 DNA follows: TGTGCCACCAGCAGTATCAGGGATCGCTCTGGAAACACCATATATTTT.

The chain carries TRBV9 and TRBJ1-4; 11 positions agree with TRBD1. Germline V gene lookup returns CDR1 SGDLS and CDR2 YYNGEE. There are 15 residues in the CDR3. V was clipped by 0 bases and J by 5 bases; unmatched bases: 0. CDR3 loop: CASSVGTGGNEKLFF. In DNA, the CDR3 is TGTGCCAGCAGCGTAGGGACAGGGGGCAATGAAAAACTGTTTTTT.

Remarks on this clone: Other nucleotide sequences from this sample produce the same CDR3. This sequence joins TRBV5-1 and TRBJ2-3, with 9 positions matching TRBD2. J was trimmed by 3 bases and V by 0 bases; bases with no gene match: 2. CDR1 and CDR2 from the germline V gene are SGHRS and YFSETQ. The CDR3 sequence is 15 residues long. The CDR3 protein is CASSLASGATDTQYF. DNA for the CDR3: TGCGCCAGCAGCTTGGCTAGCGGGGCAACAGATACGCAGTATTTT.